Listed here is a single T cell receptor beta chain. This CDR3 spans 17 amino acids. Trimming pared 3 bases from V and 2 bases from J, leaving 17 bases between. Germline-derived CDR1 and CDR2 are LNHDA and SQIVND (reference sequence). This sample is part of a study of blood T cell repertoires in COVID-19. Generated by immunoSEQ multiplex PCR, the TCRdb table keeps only in-frame clones and is missing some. The repertoire holds roughly 140,000 clones, with about 85% as singletons. The sequencing input was peripheral blood. The sequence was obtained from a woman aged 60-70 years with active or convalescent COVID-19. The chain joins TRBV19 to TRBJ1-5; no reliable D call. This CDR3 is CASSIDASDEGNQPQHF. The CDR3 DNA sequence: TGTGCCAGTAGTATTGATGCGAGTGACGAGGGCAATCAGCCCCAGCATTTT.